Below, 30 T cell receptor beta chains from the same sample are listed, as sequenced in a study of blood T cells in healthy people across ages. Together with a sample-barcoded 5' primer, a J-beta primer mix was included in a second PCR lasting about 7 to 12 cycles. TCRdb reprocessed the 5' RACE reads with MiXCR, giving one entry per CDR3 protein. The data contain about 830,000 distinct CDR3 sequences, around 62% of them seen just once; the ten biggest clones take up around 30%. Sample: blood. These receptors all come from a man aged 30 to 45 in good health.

This clonotype turned up a few times. The chain combines TRBV5-1 with TRBJ2-5; TRBD2 matches 10 bases. With 0 bases clipped from V and 11 bases from J, the junction kept 10 bases outside the gene matches. In germline, CDR1 is SGHRS, CDR2 YFSETQ. This CDR3 is built from 15 residues. The CDR3 here is CASSLVLAGAPEQYF. The CDR3 region has the DNA TGCGCCAGCAGCTTGGTCCTAGCGGGAGCCCCGGAGCAGTACTTC.

This chain uses TRBV5-1 with TRBJ2-4; D not certain. The closer fit of TRBJ2-5 to the DNA end suggests the J call may be wrong. The V gene's germline CDR1 is SGHRS and CDR2 YFSETQ. The CDR3 consists of 13 residues. The CDR3 loop is CASSGPIQETQYF. CDR3 coding DNA: TGCGCCAGCTCCGGGCCGATACAAGAGACCCAGTACTTC.

This clonotype occurred once. This chain joins TRBV20-1 and TRBJ2-3; 10 positions agree with TRBD2. Trimming took 6 bases from V and 5 from J; bases not matched to a gene: 11. Per the germline V gene, CDR1 is DFQATT and CDR2 is SNEGSKA (reference sequence). CDR3 length equals 15 residues. CDR3 in amino acids: CSAWKAGGVQDTQYF. The CDR3 DNA reads TGCAGTGCATGGAAAGCGGGGGGGGTGCAAGATACGCAGTATTTT.

The V gene is TRBV4-2, the J gene TRBJ2-7; TRBD1 might be the D (5 bases). The J call is doubtful: the DNA matches TRBJ2-5 better. Germline assignment: CDR1 LGHNA and CDR2 YNFKEQ. This CDR3 has 15 amino acids. CDR3 loop: CASSQTWGARETQYF. CDR3 sequence (DNA): TGTGCCAGCAGCCAAACATGGGGCGCTAGGGAGACCCAGTACTTC.

This clonotype has a handful of counts. V usage is TRBV5-6 and J usage is TRBJ2-1; 7 bases match TRBD1. CDR3 size: 14 residues. V was pared by 0 bases and J by 6 bases, with 3 bases of the junction left unmatched. In germline, CDR1 is SGHDT, CDR2 YYEEEE. As DNA, the CDR3 is TGTGCCAGCAGCTTGGGGACAGGCACCAATGAGCAGTTCTTC. Protein sequence: CASSLGTGTNEQFF.

This clonotype came up many times. The chain uses TRBV7-3 and TRBJ2-1; 12 nucleotides match TRBD2. V lost 5 bases, J lost 7 bases, and 12 bases stayed unmatched. Germline lookup yields CDR1 SGHTA and CDR2 FQGTGA. The CDR3 runs 17 residues. CDR3 protein: CASSPSPTSGGSNEQFF. The CDR3, as DNA: TGTGCCAGCAGCCCCTCCCCGACTAGCGGGGGATCTAATGAGCAGTTCTTC.

The chain employs TRBV27 and TRBJ2-7; TRBD2 matches at 7 bases. This CDR3 has 14 residues. V dropped 3 bases and J dropped 2; count of bases not matched to a gene: 4. The V gene's germline CDR1 is MNHEY and CDR2 SMNVEV (reference sequence). DNA for the CDR3: TGTGCCAGCAGTTTTCGGACTAGTCCCTACGAGCAGTACTTC. Translated, it gives CASSFRTSPYEQYF.

This clonotype occurred once. V and J are TRBV7-9 and TRBJ1-4; no clear D gene. Trimming cost V 5 bases and J 8 bases, with 18 bases left between them. This CDR3 spans 15 amino acids. Germline CDR1 reads SEHNR; CDR2 reads FQNEAQ (reference sequence). CDR3 in DNA: TGTGCCAGCAGCCCCGGAGGATCCCTAGGGGAAAAACTGTTTTTT. This gives the protein CASSPGGSLGEKLFF.

V gene TRBV12-3 or TRBV12-4 combines with J gene TRBJ2-1; TRBD2 is a possible D gene (5 bases). Trimming stripped 5 bases from V and 4 bases from J, with 12 bases between. The CDR3 sequence is 14 residues long. Written as DNA, the CDR3 is TGTGCCAGCAGTCCTCCGACGGGGTACAATGAGCAGTTCTTC. Its translation: CASSPPTGYNEQFF.

The chain has TRBV6-1 and TRBJ1-2; D is perhaps TRBD1 (5 bases). Germline loops: CDR1 MNHNS, CDR2 SASEGT. The CDR3 length is 16 residues. The ends were cut back, 4 bases at V and 4 bases at J, with 19 bases in the middle. In DNA form, the CDR3 reads TGTGCCAGCAGTGGTACAGAGCACCGGGGGAGCTATGGCTACACCTTC. Amino acid sequence: CASSGTEHRGSYGYTF.

The CDR3 bases are TGTGCCACCCAAAAGAGGGCAGATACGCAGTATTTT. Its translation: CATQKRADTQYF. The J gene is TRBJ2-3, the V gene TRBV6-4, with D tentatively TRBD2 (5 bases). This CDR3 has 12 residues. Per the germline V gene, CDR1 is MRHNA and CDR2 is SNTAGT. V lost 10 bases to trimming and J lost 4 bases, with 12 bases between them.

The V gene is TRBV7-2, the J gene TRBJ2-2; 15 bases match TRBD2. Germline CDR1 SGHTA, CDR2 FQGNSA. CDR3 length equals 17 residues. V dropped 0 bases and J dropped 6; count of bases not matched to a gene: 2. CDR3 loop: CASSLAGLAGGSGELFF. The CDR3 bases are TGTGCCAGCAGCTTAGCGGGACTAGCGGGGGGTTCCGGGGAGCTGTTTTTT.

The chain combines TRBV2 with TRBJ2-1; D is ambiguous. CDR1 is SNHLY and CDR2 is FYNNEI in the germline V gene. Deletions cut 9 bases from V and 0 bases from J, with 12 bases between. The CDR3 runs 14 residues. This chain's CDR3 is CASLTEHSYNEQFF. The CDR3 nucleotides read TGTGCCAGTCTAACAGAGCACTCCTACAATGAGCAGTTCTTC.

The V call is TRBV6-5, the J call TRBJ2-7; TRBD2 aligns across 8 bases. This CDR3 comprises 16 residues. V was pared by 0 bases and J by 3 bases, with 7 bases of the junction left unmatched. Germline lookup yields CDR1 MNHEY and CDR2 SVGAGI. Here the CDR3 reads CASSYSSPAGDYEQYF. The CDR3 nucleotides are TGTGCCAGCAGTTACTCGAGTCCAGCGGGGGACTACGAGCAGTACTTC.

This chain links TRBV24-1 with TRBJ2-5; 7 nucleotides line up with TRBD1. The germline V gene encodes CDR1 KGHDR and CDR2 SFDVKD. Trimming removed 2 bases from V and 2 bases from J; junction bases left unmatched: 4. This CDR3 spans 15 amino acids. CDR3 protein: CATSDSGTAQETQYF. The CDR3 DNA sequence: TGTGCCACCAGTGATTCCGGGACAGCTCAAGAGACCCAGTACTTC.

The chain carries TRBV25-1 and TRBJ1-2; D remains unclear. Germline CDR1 and CDR2: MGHDK and SYGVNS. The V gene lost 2 bases and the J gene lost 8 bases, with 21 bases spanning the gap. This CDR3 is built from 16 residues. CDR3 nucleotides: TGTGCCAGCAGTGAAGGAGGAGGAGCTTATATAGGGGGCTACACCTTC. Its protein is CASSEGGGAYIGGYTF.

This sequence joins TRBV11-1 and TRBJ2-7, with unresolved D. Germline lookup yields CDR1 SGHAT and CDR2 FQDESV (reference sequence). The CDR3 consists of 15 residues. V gave up 5 bases and J gave up 0 bases, with 14 bases separating them. The CDR3 coding sequence is TGTGCCAGCAGCGTACAATTGGCCTCCTCCTACGAGCAGTACTTC. Its translation is CASSVQLASSYEQYF.

This clonotype was detected only a few times. The chain is built from TRBV29-1 and TRBJ2-1, with D perhaps being TRBD1 or TRBD2 (6 bases each). Germline CDR1 and CDR2: SQVTM and ANQGSEA. CDR3 length: 14 amino acids. Trimming removed 8 bases from V and 4 bases from J, with 18 bases in between. The chain's CDR3 is CSKCGGGWYNEQFF. The DNA for the CDR3 is TGCAGCAAATGTGGAGGGGGTTGGTACAATGAGCAGTTCTTC.

The rearrangement uses TRBV29-1 and TRBJ1-2; unclear D gene. V lost 7 bases to trimming and J lost 2 bases, with 14 bases between them. This CDR3 has 13 residues. Germline CDR1 and CDR2: SQVTM and ANQGSEA. Here the CDR3 DNA reads TGCAGCGCCTCCGGAGGAAAAAACTATGGCTACACCTTC. It translates to CSASGGKNYGYTF.

The chain links TRBV4-2 to TRBJ2-6, with D tentatively TRBD1 (7 bases). The germline V and J ends were trimmed by 8 bases and 0 bases, with 20 bases remaining between them. The germline V gene encodes CDR1 LGHNA and CDR2 YNFKEQ. The CDR3 runs 18 residues. The CDR3 reads CASLPEGAANSGANVLTF. In DNA, the CDR3 is TGTGCCAGCTTACCGGAGGGGGCAGCTAACTCTGGGGCCAACGTCCTGACTTTC.

This CDR3 is CASSQNLRDRTYNEQFF. The CDR3 region has the DNA TGCGCCAGCAGCCAAAATCTTAGGGACAGAACCTACAATGAGCAGTTCTTC. This chain joins TRBV4-3 and TRBJ2-1, with 7 nucleotides matching TRBD1. With 2 bases clipped from V and 2 bases from J, the junction kept 9 bases outside the gene matches. CDR1 is LGHNA, CDR2 YSLEER, per germline. This CDR3 is 17 amino acids long.

The chain has TRBV20-1 and TRBJ2-1; 8 bases map to TRBD1. Germline V gives CDR1 DFQATT, CDR2 SNEGSKA (reference sequence). V gave up 5 bases and J gave up 6 bases; unmatched junction bases: 9. The CDR3 is 14 amino acids. The CDR3 nucleotides read TGCAGTGCTTTCCCCGGGACAGGTACCAATGAGCAGTTCTTC. Its protein is CSAFPGTGTNEQFF.

The J gene is TRBJ2-3, the V gene TRBV24-1, with D perhaps matching TRBD2 (5 bases). Looked up from germline, CDR1 is KGHDR and CDR2 is SFDVKD. The V gene lost 7 bases and the J gene lost 0 bases, with 13 bases spanning the gap. The CDR3 totals 15 residues. The CDR3 region is CATSKLGDSTDTQYF. The CDR3 bases are TGTGCCACCAGCAAATTGGGAGATAGCACAGATACGCAGTATTTT.

The chain links TRBV29-1 to TRBJ2-5; weak D call: TRBD1 (5 bases). Germline-derived CDR1 and CDR2 are SQVTM and ANQGSEA. Trimming left V 6 bases short and J 5 bases short, with 22 bases between. The length of the CDR3 is 15 residues. The CDR3 coding sequence is TGCAGCGTAAGGGCCACGGGCAGGGTGGAGGAGACCCAGTACTTC. Its protein is CSVRATGRVEETQYF.

The chain combines TRBV6-2 or TRBV6-3 with TRBJ2-4, with TRBD2 matching over 9 bases. The V gene's germline CDR1 is MNHEY and CDR2 SVGEGT. This CDR3 is 15 amino acids long. V lost 5 bases, J lost 0 bases, and 2 bases stayed unmatched. CDR3 amino acids: CASSLAGKAKNIQYF. The CDR3 DNA reads as TGTGCCAGCAGTCTAGCGGGAAAAGCCAAAAACATTCAGTACTTC.

The genes are TRBV9 and TRBJ1-6; D is uncertain. Trimming took 0 bases from V and 0 from J, leaving 7 bases between them. This CDR3 contains 16 residues. The germline V gene has CDR1 SGDLS and CDR2 YYNGEE. In DNA form, the CDR3 reads TGTGCCAGCAGCGTAGCTGAGAGCTCCTATAATTCACCCCTCCACTTT. Its translation is CASSVAESSYNSPLHF.

This clonotype was counted only a few times. The CDR3 sequence: CAISAGREIDEQYF. CDR3 coding DNA: TGTGCCATCAGTGCGGGCAGGGAAATAGACGAGCAGTACTTC. This chain connects TRBV10-3 to TRBJ2-7; tentative D call: TRBD1 (5 bases). Germline-derived CDR1 and CDR2 are ENHRY and SYGVKD. V was cut by 4 bases and J by 5 bases, with 15 bases left in between. There are 14 residues in the CDR3.

The chain couples TRBV29-1 to TRBJ2-1; D may correspond to TRBD1 or TRBD2 (5 bases each). CDR3 length: 14 residues. The germline V gene encodes CDR1 SQVTM and CDR2 ANQGSEA. V was shortened by 6 bases and J by 8 bases, with 20 bases between the two germline ends. The CDR3 DNA sequence: TGCAGCGTCGAGGGGATAGGGGTCACGGATGAGCAGTTCTTC. Translating gives CSVEGIGVTDEQFF.

This clonotype was counted only a few times. The genes are TRBV7-2 and TRBJ1-2; possibly TRBD1 for D (5 bases). The CDR3 is 13 amino acids. Germline V gene sequence: CDR1 SGHTA, CDR2 FQGNSA. V was pared by 1 base and J by 8 bases, with 11 bases between. CDR3 sequence: CASSLVQGTGYTF. In nucleotides, the CDR3 is TGTGCCAGCAGCTTAGTTCAGGGAACAGGCTACACCTTC.

This chain joins TRBV7-2 and TRBJ2-3, with TRBD2 matching 7 bases. CDR1 and CDR2 (germline): SGHTA, FQGNSA. The CDR3 is made up of 14 amino acids. J gave up 3 bases and V 5 bases, and 5 bases lay outside the gene matches. The CDR3: CASSPAGWTDTQYF. CDR3 sequence (DNA): TGTGCCAGCAGCCCAGCGGGGTGGACAGATACGCAGTATTTT.